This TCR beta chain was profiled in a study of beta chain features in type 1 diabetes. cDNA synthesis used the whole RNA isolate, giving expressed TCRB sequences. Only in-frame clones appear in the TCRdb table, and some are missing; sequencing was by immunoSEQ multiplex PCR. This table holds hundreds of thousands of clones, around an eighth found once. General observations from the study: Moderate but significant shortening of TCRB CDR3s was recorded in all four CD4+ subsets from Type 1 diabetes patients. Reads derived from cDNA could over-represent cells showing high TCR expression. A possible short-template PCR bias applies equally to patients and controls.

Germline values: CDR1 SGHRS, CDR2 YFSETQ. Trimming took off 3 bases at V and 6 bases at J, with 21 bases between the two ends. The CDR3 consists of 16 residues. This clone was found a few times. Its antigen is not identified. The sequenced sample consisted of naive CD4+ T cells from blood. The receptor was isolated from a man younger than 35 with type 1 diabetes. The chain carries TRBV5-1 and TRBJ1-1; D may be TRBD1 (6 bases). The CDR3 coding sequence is TGCGCCAGCAGCTCACTGGTTACAGGGATGAGTTCTGAAGCTTTCTTT. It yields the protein CASSSLVTGMSSEAFF.